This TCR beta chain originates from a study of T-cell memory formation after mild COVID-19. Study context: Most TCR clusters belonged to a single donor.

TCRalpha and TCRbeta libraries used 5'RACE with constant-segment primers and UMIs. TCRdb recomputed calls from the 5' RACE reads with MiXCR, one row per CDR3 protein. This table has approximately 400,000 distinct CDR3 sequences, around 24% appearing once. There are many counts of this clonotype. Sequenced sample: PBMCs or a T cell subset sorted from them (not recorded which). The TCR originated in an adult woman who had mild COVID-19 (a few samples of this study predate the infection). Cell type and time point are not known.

The CDR3 reads CASSAQGSDTQYF. The CDR3, as DNA: TGTGCCAGCAGCGCGCAGGGTTCAGATACGCAGTATTTT. The rearrangement joins TRBV7-9 to TRBJ2-3; tentatively, D is TRBD1 (5 bases). The CDR3 loop spans 13 amino acids. Germline loops: CDR1 SEHNR, CDR2 FQNEAQ (reference sequence). V was cut by 5 bases and J by 4 bases, with 10 bases left in between. Looking up the rest from reference TRBV7-9 and TRBJ2-3 gives the full variable domain: DTGVSQNPRHKITKRGQNVTFRCDPISEHNRLYWYRQTLGQGPEFLTYFQNEAQLEKSRLLSDRFSAERPKGSFSTLEIQRTEQGDSAMYLCASSAQGSDTQYFGPGTRLTVL.